The sequence of this TCR beta chain was determined in a study of T-cell memory formation after mild COVID-19. Findings and caveats of the study: Mainly in CM and EM were contracting CD4+ clones; CD8+ were in EMRA. The second-wave clones peaking on day 37 were not confirmed as SARS-CoV-2-specific.

This clonotype was detected ten times or more. Its target is not known. TCR alpha and TCR beta cDNA libraries with sample barcodes and UMIs came from 5'RACE using constant-segment primers. One entry per CDR3 protein, called by TCRdb with MiXCR from the 5' RACE reads. The sample holds under 550,000 distinct CDR3 sequences, more than 15% seen once. Germline V gene lookup returns CDR1 DFQATT and CDR2 SNEGSKA (reference sequence). This CDR3 has 12 amino acids. The J segment lost 6 bases and the V segment lost 6 bases, leaving 6 bases of the junction unmatched. The chain links TRBV20-1 to TRBJ1-1, with 8 bases lining up with TRBD1. The specimen was PBMCs or a T cell subset sorted from them (not recorded which). This sequence was found in a man between 18 and 29 years old who had mild COVID-19 (a few samples of this study predate the infection). Cell type and time point are not known. The CDR3 DNA reads TGCAGTGCCCCCGGACAGGGAGCTGAAGCTTTCTTT. Its translation is CSAPGQGAEAFF.